This TCR beta chain was identified in a study of blood T cell repertoires in COVID-19. Study summary: Whether acute or convalescent, the COVID-19 samples came from the United States, Italy and Spain. The cDNA or gDNA used as material had been derived from T cells, B-cell-depleted T cells, or PBMCs.

Germline V CDR1 and CDR2: SGHRS, YFSETQ. The CDR3 covers 12 residues. V lost 1 base and J lost 4, with 6 bases in between. Study processing details: Amplification of reference gene primers provided the estimated nucleated cell counts. Using immunoSEQ multiplex PCR, the repertoire was profiled, and TCRdb retains in-frame clones only, with some absent. That table furnishes V, J and clone size, whereas the DNA furnished D and trimming. The sample has roughly 68,000 clones; approximately 90% are singletons. V is TRBV5-1 and J is TRBJ2-7, with D hard to call. This TCR was recovered from a woman between 65 and 79 years old with acute or convalescent COVID-19. What was sequenced was peripheral blood. CDR3 DNA: TGCGCCAGCAGCTTGAACAATTACGAGCAGTACTTC. Its protein product is CASSLNNYEQYF.